This T cell receptor (beta chain) was recorded in a study of lymphopenia after photon versus proton radiotherapy. TCRdb's copy holds only in-frame clones and misses some; the assay was immunoSEQ multiplex PCR. This sample has tens of thousands of clones, with about 82% found just once. V lost 2 bases to trimming and J lost 4 bases, with 9 bases between them. Looked up from germline, CDR1 is MNHEY and CDR2 is SVGAGI. The CDR3 spans 14 residues. The sequenced sample was peripheral blood, obtained from a patient treated with proton-based radiotherapy. The V call is TRBV6-5, the J call TRBJ2-1; D may be TRBD1 (6 bases). The TCR sequence derives from a woman in her 70s with pancreatic cancer. The CDR3 DNA reads as TGTGCCAGCAGTTACACGGGACAATACAATGAGCAGTTCTTC. Amino acids: CASSYTGQYNEQFF.